A single sample is the source of the 5 T cell receptor beta chains below, sequenced in a study of blood T cell repertoires in COVID-19. The table came from immunoSEQ multiplex PCR; TCRdb's copy has only in-frame clones and leaves some out. The sample holds approximately 170,000 clones; 70% to 90% are singletons and the top ten take under 7.5%. The sequenced sample consisted of peripheral blood. Source of these receptors: a man older than 75 with COVID-19, enrolled during active disease.

V usage is TRBV2 and J usage is TRBJ1-2; 9 nucleotides line up with TRBD1. V lost 7 bases to trimming and J lost 3 bases; unmatched junction nucleotides: 3. The CDR3 totals 13 residues. CDR1 and CDR2 from the germline V gene are SNHLY and FYNNEI. The CDR3 DNA is TGTGCCAGCATTCGGGACAGGGACTATGGCTACACCTTC. Its translation: CASIRDRDYGYTF. Variable domain in full (rest from reference TRBV2 and TRBJ1-2): EPEVTQTPSHQVTQMGQEVILRCVPISNHLYFYWYRQILGQKVEFLVSFYNNEISEKSEIFDDQFSVERPDGSNFTLKIRSTKLEDSAMYFCASIRDRDYGYTFGSGTRLTVV.

J is TRBJ2-4 and V is TRBV7-8, with TRBD2 matching 9 bases. The CDR3 length is 22 residues. Germline loops: CDR1 SGHVS, CDR2 FQNEAQ. After removal of 1 base from V and 1 base from J, the junction contained 20 bases not matched to a gene. The CDR3 DNA sequence: TGTGCCAGCAGCTTAGACCGACCCGGGCTAGGGCTAGCGGGGACTGCCAAAAACATTCAGTACTTC. Translated: CASSLDRPGLGLAGTAKNIQYF.

The V and J genes are TRBV6-5 and TRBJ2-7; D is unclear. Germline values: CDR1 MNHEY, CDR2 SVGAGI. V was shortened by 6 bases and J by 3 bases, with 6 bases between the two germline ends. The CDR3 length is 11 residues. This chain's CDR3 is CASRDFYEQYF. Here the CDR3 DNA reads TGTGCCAGCAGAGACTTCTACGAGCAGTACTTC.

This chain uses TRBV5-1 with TRBJ1-1, with D possibly matching TRBD1 (6 bases). This CDR3 comprises 13 residues. Germline V gene lookup returns CDR1 SGHRS and CDR2 YFSETQ. Trimming stripped 3 bases from V and 5 bases from J, with 11 bases between. As DNA, the CDR3 is TGCGCCAGCAGCTCCACAGGGCGGACTGAAGCTTTCTTT. This encodes CASSSTGRTEAFF.

The V gene is TRBV18, the J gene TRBJ1-5; no clear D. The germline V gene has CDR1 KGHSH and CDR2 LQKENI. The CDR3 totals 14 residues. V shed 4 bases and J shed 0 bases, with 7 bases lying between them. The CDR3 here is CASSLTVSNQPQHF. The CDR3 DNA is TGTGCCAGCTCACTTACAGTTAGCAATCAGCCCCAGCATTTT.